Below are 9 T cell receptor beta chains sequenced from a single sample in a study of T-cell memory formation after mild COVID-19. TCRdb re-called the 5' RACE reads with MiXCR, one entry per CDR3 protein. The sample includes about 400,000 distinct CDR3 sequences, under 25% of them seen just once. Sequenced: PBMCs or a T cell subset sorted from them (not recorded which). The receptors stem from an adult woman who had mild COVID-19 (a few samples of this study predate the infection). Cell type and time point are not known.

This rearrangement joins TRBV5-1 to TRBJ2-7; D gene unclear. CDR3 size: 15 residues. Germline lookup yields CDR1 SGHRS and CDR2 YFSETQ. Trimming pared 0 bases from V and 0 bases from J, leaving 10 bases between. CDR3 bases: TGCGCCAGCAGCTTGGCAGTCGGCAGCTCCTACGAGCAGTACTTC. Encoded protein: CASSLAVGSSYEQYF.

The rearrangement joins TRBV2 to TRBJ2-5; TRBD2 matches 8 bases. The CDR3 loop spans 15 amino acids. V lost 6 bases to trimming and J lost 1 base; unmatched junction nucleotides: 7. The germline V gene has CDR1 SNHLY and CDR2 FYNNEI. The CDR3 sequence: CASRGSGDLQETQYF. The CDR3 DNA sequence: TGTGCCAGCAGAGGTAGCGGGGACCTCCAAGAGACCCAGTACTTC.

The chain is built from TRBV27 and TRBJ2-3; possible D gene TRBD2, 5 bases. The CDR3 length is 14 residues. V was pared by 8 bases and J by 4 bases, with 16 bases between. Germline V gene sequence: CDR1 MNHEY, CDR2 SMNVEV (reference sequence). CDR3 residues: CASRFYGNSDTQYF. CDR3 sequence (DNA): TGTGCCAGCCGCTTCTACGGGAACTCAGATACGCAGTATTTT.

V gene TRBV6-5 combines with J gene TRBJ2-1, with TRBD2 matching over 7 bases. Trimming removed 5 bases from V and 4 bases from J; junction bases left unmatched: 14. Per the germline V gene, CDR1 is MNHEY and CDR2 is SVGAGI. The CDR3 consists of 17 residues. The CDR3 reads CASSTLLAGDHYNEQFF. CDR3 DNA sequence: TGTGCCAGCAGTACCCTCCTGGCGGGGGATCATTACAATGAGCAGTTCTTC.

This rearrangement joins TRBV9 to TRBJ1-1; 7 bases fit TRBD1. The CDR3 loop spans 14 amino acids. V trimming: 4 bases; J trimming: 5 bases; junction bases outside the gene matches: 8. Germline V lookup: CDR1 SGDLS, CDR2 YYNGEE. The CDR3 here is CASSPRQGRTEAFF. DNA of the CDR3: TGTGCCAGCAGCCCGCGACAGGGACGTACTGAAGCTTTCTTT.

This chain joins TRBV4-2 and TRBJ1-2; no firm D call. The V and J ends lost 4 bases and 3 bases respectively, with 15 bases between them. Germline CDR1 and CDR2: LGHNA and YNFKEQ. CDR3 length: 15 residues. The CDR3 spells CASSPREGVDYGYTF. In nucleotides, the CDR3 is TGTGCCAGCAGCCCGAGGGAGGGAGTGGACTATGGCTACACCTTC.

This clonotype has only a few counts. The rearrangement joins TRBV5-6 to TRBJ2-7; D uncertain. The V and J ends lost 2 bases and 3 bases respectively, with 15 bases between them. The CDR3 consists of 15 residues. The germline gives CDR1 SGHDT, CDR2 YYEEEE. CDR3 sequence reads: CASSFLTRPLYEQYF. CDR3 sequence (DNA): TGTGCCAGCAGCTTCTTAACCCGGCCGCTCTACGAGCAGTACTTC.

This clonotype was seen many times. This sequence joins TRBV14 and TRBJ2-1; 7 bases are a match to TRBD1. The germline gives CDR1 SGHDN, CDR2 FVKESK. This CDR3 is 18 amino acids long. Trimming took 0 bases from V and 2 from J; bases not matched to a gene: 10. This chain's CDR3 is CASSQEPNWDRAYNEQFF. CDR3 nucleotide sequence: TGTGCCAGCAGCCAAGAGCCGAACTGGGACAGAGCCTACAATGAGCAGTTCTTC.

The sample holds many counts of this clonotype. CDR3 bases: TGCAGTGCGACCCGGGACGGGAACACTGAAGCTTTCTTT. Its translation is CSATRDGNTEAFF. The chain employs TRBV20-1 and TRBJ1-1; the D gene is possibly TRBD1 (5 bases). The V gene lost 6 bases and the J gene lost 1 base, with 12 bases spanning the gap. The CDR3 spans 13 residues. Germline loops: CDR1 DFQATT, CDR2 SNEGSKA (reference sequence).